This T cell receptor (beta chain) was captured by sequencing in a study of regulatory T cells in long-lasting Graves disease. Time point in this sample: persistent/refractory GD, antithyroid drugs over 5 years with positive TRAb. With RNA extracted from PBMCs as input, the TCR library was made. Germline-derived CDR1 and CDR2 are SEHNR and FQNEAQ (reference sequence). CDR3 length equals 14 residues. After removal of 0 bases from V and 7 bases from J, the junction contained 4 bases not matched to a gene. This clonotype turned up a few times. Assembly of TCR beta libraries relied on iRepertoire HTBI primers together with Arm-PCR of CDR3 regions. Each CDR3 protein is one row after TCRdb ran MiXCR on the multiplex PCR reads. This table has fewer than 450,000 distinct CDR3 sequences, about 25% appearing once.

V gene TRBV7-9 combines with J gene TRBJ1-1; 8 bases map to TRBD1. The sequence was obtained from a female donor with Graves disease. Sequencing was performed on peripheral blood mononuclear cells (PBMCs), taken when the disease was refractory, from a patient treated with antithyroid drugs. CDR3 sequence (DNA): TGTGCCAGCAGCTTAGCGGGGACAGGAGATGAAGCTTTCTTT. Translation gives CASSLAGTGDEAFF.